This TCR beta chain was documented in a study of CD8 T cells in ankylosing spondylitis. CDR3 size: 16 residues. V lost 5 bases and J 4 bases, leaving 17 bases between the germline ends. Note on this clonotype: Its antigen remains unknown.

Generation of TCR beta libraries employed quantitative 5'-RACE incorporating molecular barcodes. MiXCR, applied by TCRdb to the 5' RACE reads, yields one record per CDR3 protein. The table has about 360,000 distinct CDR3 sequences, more than 20% seen once; the top ten hold about 12%. Notes on the study in general: A motif of fewer than ten highly homologous TCR beta variants was seen as apparently characteristic of ankylosing spondylitis blood.

The chain carries TRBV12-3 or TRBV12-4 and TRBJ2-2; possible D gene TRBD2, 5 bases. Material: blood, either unsorted or a sorted T cell fraction (not recorded which). This receptor was taken from a male donor with ankylosing spondylitis or in good health (not recorded which). The CDR3 DNA sequence: TGTGCCAGCAGTCCCTGGACTGAGATACTCACCGGGGAGCTGTTTTTT. Protein sequence: CASSPWTEILTGELFF.